The sequence of this T cell receptor (beta chain) was determined in a study of blood T cell repertoires in COVID-19. Study details: In each case, the material was cDNA or gDNA derived from T cells, B-cell-depleted T cells, or PBMCs.

Trimming shortened V by 6 bases and J by 0 bases, and 9 bases separated the two germline ends. Germline CDR1 LGHDT, CDR2 YNNKEL (reference sequence). The CDR3 totals 13 residues. Per the original methods: Using reference gene primer amplification, nucleated cell counts were estimated. Only in-frame clones appear in the TCRdb table, and some are missing; sequencing was by immunoSEQ multiplex PCR. V, J and clone size reflect that table, while D and trimming were determined from the DNA. The table includes around 140,000 clones, 88% detected once. The J gene is TRBJ2-7, the V gene TRBV3-1 (or the pseudogene TRBV3-2); weak D call: TRBD1 (6 bases). This clonotype was obtained from a man in his 60s with active or convalescent COVID-19. Sequences were obtained from peripheral blood. The CDR3 region has the DNA TGTGCCAGCAGGGGGACACCCTCCTACGAGCAGTACTTC. It encodes CASRGTPSYEQYF.